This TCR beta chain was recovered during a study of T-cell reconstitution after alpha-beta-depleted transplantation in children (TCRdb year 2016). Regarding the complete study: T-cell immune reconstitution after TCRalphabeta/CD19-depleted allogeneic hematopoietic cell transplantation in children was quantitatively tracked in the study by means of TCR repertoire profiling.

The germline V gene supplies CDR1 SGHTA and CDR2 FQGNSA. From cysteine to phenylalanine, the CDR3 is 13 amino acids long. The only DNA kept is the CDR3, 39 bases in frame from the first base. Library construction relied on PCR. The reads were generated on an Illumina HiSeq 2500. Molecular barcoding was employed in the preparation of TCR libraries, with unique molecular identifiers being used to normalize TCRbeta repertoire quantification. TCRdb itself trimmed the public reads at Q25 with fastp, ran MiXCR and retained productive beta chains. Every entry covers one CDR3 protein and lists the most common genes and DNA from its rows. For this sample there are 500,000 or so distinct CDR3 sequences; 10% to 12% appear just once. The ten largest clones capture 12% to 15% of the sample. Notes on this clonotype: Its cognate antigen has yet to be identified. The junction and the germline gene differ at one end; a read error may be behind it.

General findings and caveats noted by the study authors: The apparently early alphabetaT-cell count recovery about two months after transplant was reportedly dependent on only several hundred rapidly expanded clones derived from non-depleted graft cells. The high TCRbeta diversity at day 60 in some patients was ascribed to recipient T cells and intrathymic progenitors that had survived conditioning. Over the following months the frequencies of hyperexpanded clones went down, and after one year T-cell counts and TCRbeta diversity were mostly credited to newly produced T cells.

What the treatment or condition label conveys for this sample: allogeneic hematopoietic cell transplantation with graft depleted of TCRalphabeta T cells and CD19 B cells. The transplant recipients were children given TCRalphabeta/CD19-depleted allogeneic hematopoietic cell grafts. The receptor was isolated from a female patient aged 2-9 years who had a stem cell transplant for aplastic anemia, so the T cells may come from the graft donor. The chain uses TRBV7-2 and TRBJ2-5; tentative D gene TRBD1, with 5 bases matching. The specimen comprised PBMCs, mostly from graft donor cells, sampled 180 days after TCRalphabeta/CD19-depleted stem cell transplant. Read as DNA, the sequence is TGTGCCAGCAGCTTAGTGGGGCCGCCCCCAGTCGCCTTC. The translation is CASSLVGPPPVAF.